The entry below describes one T cell receptor beta chain. Trimming removed 8 bases from V and 10 bases from J, with 18 bases in between. CDR1 is MNHEY and CDR2 is SVGAGI in the germline V gene. The CDR3 extends over 13 amino acids. This specimen comes from a study of blood T cell repertoires in COVID-19. Only in-frame clones appear in the TCRdb table, and some are missing; sequencing was by immunoSEQ multiplex PCR. The table has fewer than 200,000 clones, approximately 85% seen once; the top ten hold around 5%. This clonotype originated in a woman aged 45-60 years with COVID-19, enrolled during active disease. The sequencing input was peripheral blood. The V call is TRBV6-5, the J call TRBJ2-1; the D gene is possibly TRBD1 (6 bases). The chain's CDR3 is CASGRDTAGEQFF. CDR3 nucleotides: TGTGCCAGCGGCCGGGACACGGCAGGGGAGCAGTTCTTC.